This note documents a single T cell receptor beta chain sequence. The target antigen is unknown. The source of the sample is a study of cytomegalovirus exposure and HLA in healthy donors. Study-wide results and caveats: There were several of the most significant clusters that appeared linked to common viral pathogens in a later analysis.

The PCR was carried out with 60 Vbeta primers and 13 Jbeta primers. This table comes from immunoSEQ multiplex PCR, and its TCRdb copy is limited to in-frame clones, with some not included. This listing includes roughly 150,000 clones. Germline V CDR1 and CDR2: ENHRY, SYGVKD. The V gene lost 7 bases and the J gene lost 8 bases, with 23 bases spanning the gap. The CDR3 contains 15 residues. The chain is built from TRBV10-3 and TRBJ1-2, with a weak D call TRBD1 (6 bases). What was sequenced was PBMCs. The sequence was collected from a woman between 45 and 60 years old in good health and CMV-seronegative. For the CDR3, the DNA is TGTGCCATCACCGAGACAGGACGGGATTCGAACGGCTACACCTTC. It is translated as CAITETGRDSNGYTF.